The entry below gives a single T cell receptor beta chain sequence along with its context. Its antigen is unknown. No clone much larger than this one lies a single base away; base qualities are absent. The time point label corresponds to: about 28 days (+/-7) after the second vaccine dose. Reading the label with the study, this specimen's treatment or condition is: meningococcal conjugate vaccine given as trial control. Samples from vaccinated people were obtained from the UK trials COV001 and COV002, which included a single-blind randomized controlled phase 2/3 trial of AZD1222 (ChAdOx1 nCoV-19) in healthy adults. For TCRbeta chain sequencing, PBMC samples were collected from trial participants at day 0 and at day 28 after the second dose. This specimen comes from a study of T cell responses to AZD1222 COVID-19 vaccine (dated by TCRdb to about 2021). For the study in its entirety: A total of 240 or so trial participants underwent TCR sequencing, of whom 207 had received two doses of AZD1222 and around 26 had received two doses of the MenACWY control vaccine. Trial participants were enrolled by age into 18-55, 56-69 and 70-plus year subgroups, with about 150, 28 and 57 TCR-sequenced participants respectively.

CDR1 and CDR2 are drawn from the germline V gene (reference sequence): GTSNPN, SVGIG. Its CDR3 holds 15 amino acids, cysteine through phenylalanine. CDR3 DNA is the only sequence kept; it has 45 bases, read in frame from the first base. The V end gives up 2 bases and the J end 8 bases, leaving 13 bases in the junction not matched to a gene. Overall study outcomes, separate from this receptor: Because no day 14 peak-response samples were available, repertoires were characterized only after the peak T cell response. The 56-69-year group was small, and its depth increase did not reach significance, likely because of low power. Nearly half of unique spike-specific TCRs reportedly recognized epitopes outside regions mutated in the B.1.351 and B.1.1.7 variants. The vaccine-associated CD4 TCRs covered the entire spike protein, and the dominant responses fell in regions 160-218 and 743-854. After two AZD1222 doses, both the breadth and the depth of spike-specific TCRs were significantly higher than at day 0 and than in MenACWY recipients. Only five to seven AZD1222 recipients were SARS-CoV-2 seropositive at baseline, limiting conclusions about previously exposed vaccinees. Most participants were white British and females outnumbered males, and the authors suggested that clonal diversity may have been underestimated.

The CDR3 regions of human TCRbeta chains were analyzed by immunosequencing. In the authors' own workflow: Repertoire TCRs were checked for matches against a reference library of SARS-CoV-2-specific TCRs that had been generated using the MIRA antigen-specificity platform. Breadth was defined as the fraction of unique TCRs that were SARS-CoV-2-associated, and depth was defined as the fraction of total T cells that were SARS-CoV-2-associated. Using the MIRA data, every spike-specific TCR was mapped to the spike region that the TCR reacted to and assigned to either a CD4 or a CD8 class. Log10-transformed breadth and depth values were compared by one-way ANOVA with Sidak's multiple comparisons tests. The table was pulled from immuneACCESS by TCRdb, which kept in-frame rearrangements only. Such tables lose some clones; where checked, under half of the loss comes from unresolved V genes, and the rest has no known cause. The V and J calls and clone size are taken from that table; D and trimming were inferred from the DNA. Within this sample are 150,000 to 200,000 clones, with just over 90% of them counted one time only. 3.6% of the sample is taken by the ten largest.

Source: peripheral blood, taken 28 days after the second dose of the MenACWY control vaccine. The TCR originated in an adult who received the MenACWY meningococcal vaccine as a control. The rearrangement joined TRBV30 to TRBJ2-3; 7 bases in the junction line up with TRBD2. The CDR3 protein is CAWSLGSGLWVTQYF. The DNA sequence is as follows: TGTGCCTGGAGTCTGGGTAGCGGGCTTTGGGTTACGCAGTATTTT. Where the CDR3 stops, the reference TRBV30 and TRBJ2-3 genes take over; the full variable domain is SQTIHQWPATLVQPVGSPLSLECTVEGTSNPNLYWYRQAAGRGLQLLFYSVGIGQISSEVPQNLSASRPQDRQFILSSKKLLLSDSGFYLCAWSLGSGLWVTQYFGPGTRLTVL.